A selection of T cell receptor beta chains follows, all from one sample in a study of blood T cell repertoires in COVID-19. Data came from immunoSEQ multiplex PCR; TCRdb stores just in-frame clones and leaves some out. The table includes over 90,000 clones, around nine tenths detected once. The sample taken for sequencing was peripheral blood. The receptors come from a man over 45 with active COVID-19. Each CDR3 is given with its conserved first and last residue. Each record gives: J gene, V gene, clone size, D gene, CDR3 DNA, CDR3 protein. A D gene is named only where the DNA matches it firmly. Clone size is stated in some rows and not others, as once, few, many or a class when expanded.

j_gene: TRBJ2-7
v_gene: TRBV7-3
abundance: few
d_gene: TRBD2
CDR3nt: TGTGCCAGCAGCTTATCCAGCGGGGCTTCCTACGAGCAGTACTTC
CDR3aa: CASSLSSGASYEQYF

j_gene: TRBJ1-4
v_gene: TRBV19
abundance: once
d_gene: TRBD1
CDR3nt: TGTGCCAGTAGTGGCACCGGGACAGGGGATGAAAAACTGTTTTTT
CDR3aa: CASSGTGTGDEKLFF

j_gene: TRBJ1-4
v_gene: TRBV5-8
abundance: .
d_gene: .
CDR3nt: TGTGCCAGCAGCCCGGAAGCGGGGGCAGGGGAAAAACTGTTTTTT
CDR3aa: CASSPEAGAGEKLFF

j_gene: TRBJ1-1
v_gene: TRBV29-1
abundance: .
d_gene: .
CDR3nt: TGCAGCGTCGGGAACACTGAAGCTTTCTTT
CDR3aa: CSVGNTEAFF

j_gene: TRBJ2-5
v_gene: TRBV6-5
abundance: .
d_gene: .
CDR3nt: TGTGCCAGCAGTTACTTAACTTGGGGCGAAGAAGAGACCCAGTACTTC
CDR3aa: CASSYLTWGEEETQYF

j_gene: TRBJ1-5
v_gene: TRBV19
abundance: .
d_gene: TRBD1
CDR3nt: TGTGCCAGTAGTAACGGACAGGATCTGTTTCAGCCCCAGCATTTT
CDR3aa: CASSNGQDLFQPQHF

j_gene: TRBJ1-6
v_gene: TRBV9
abundance: .
d_gene: .
CDR3nt: TGTGCCAGCAGCGCGGCTTCATGGGGCAGGGGAATGAATTCACCCCTCCACTTT
CDR3aa: CASSAASWGRGMNSPLHF

j_gene: TRBJ2-2
v_gene: TRBV7-7
abundance: .
d_gene: .
CDR3nt: TGTGCTAGCAGCCCAGGGGGGGAGCTGTTTTTT
CDR3aa: CASSPGGELFF

j_gene: TRBJ2-3
v_gene: TRBV5-5
abundance: .
d_gene: .
CDR3nt: TGTGCCAGCAGCTTGGCCTCGCTTGCCCTCCTGCGGGAATTAGATACGCAGTATTTT
CDR3aa: CASSLASLALLRELDTQYF

j_gene: TRBJ2-7
v_gene: TRBV18
abundance: .
d_gene: TRBD1
CDR3nt: TGTGCCAGCTCAAGGGTCCGGGACAGTCCCTACGAGCAGTACTTC
CDR3aa: CASSRVRDSPYEQYF

j_gene: TRBJ2-3
v_gene: TRBV7-3
abundance: .
d_gene: .
CDR3nt: TGTGCCAGCAGCTTGAATCCCGGGAATACGCAGTATTTT
CDR3aa: CASSLNPGNTQYF

j_gene: TRBJ2-5
v_gene: TRBV7-9
abundance: .
d_gene: TRBD1
CDR3nt: TGTGCCAGCAGCTCGCCCCTAACAGGGGGCGCGGAAGAGACCCAGTACTTC
CDR3aa: CASSSPLTGGAEETQYF

j_gene: TRBJ2-7
v_gene: TRBV19
abundance: .
d_gene: .
CDR3nt: TGTGCCAGTAGTGCGACAGGTTACGAGCAGTACTTC
CDR3aa: CASSATGYEQYF

j_gene: TRBJ2-3
v_gene: TRBV6-6
abundance: .
d_gene: .
CDR3nt: TGTGCCAGCAGCGGGACTTCCAAGGTGGGCACAGATACGCAGTATTTT
CDR3aa: CASSGTSKVGTDTQYF

j_gene: TRBJ1-6
v_gene: TRBV6-1
abundance: .
d_gene: TRBD1
CDR3nt: TGTGCCAGCAAAGGGGGCTTTGATAATTCACCCCTCCACTTT
CDR3aa: CASKGGFDNSPLHF

j_gene: TRBJ2-7
v_gene: TRBV12-3/TRBV12-4
abundance: .
d_gene: .
CDR3nt: TGTGCCAGCAGTTTATCTGGCCCCTACGAGCAGTACTTC
CDR3aa: CASSLSGPYEQYF

j_gene: TRBJ2-7
v_gene: TRBV14
abundance: .
d_gene: TRBD2
CDR3nt: TGTGCCAGCAGCCCTTGGACTAGCGGGGCCTACGAGCAGTACTTC
CDR3aa: CASSPWTSGAYEQYF

j_gene: TRBJ2-1
v_gene: TRBV2
abundance: .
d_gene: TRBD1
CDR3nt: TGTGCCGCGAGACCGGGACAGGGGACGAGGAATGAGCAGTTCTTC
CDR3aa: CAARPGQGTRNEQFF

j_gene: TRBJ2-3
v_gene: TRBV5-4
abundance: .
d_gene: TRBD2
CDR3nt: TGTGCCAGCAGCGTAGGCGGGGGGGGGTTAACTAGCACAGATACGCAGTATTTT
CDR3aa: CASSVGGGGLTSTDTQYF

j_gene: TRBJ1-5
v_gene: TRBV5-1
abundance: .
d_gene: .
CDR3nt: TGCGCCAGCAGCCCTGGTGCAGCAGGGGATCAGCCCCAGCATTTT
CDR3aa: CASSPGAAGDQPQHF

j_gene: TRBJ2-2
v_gene: TRBV5-3
abundance: .
d_gene: .
CDR3nt: TGTGCCAGAAGAATCGTGGTAGTCAGACAGAACACCGGGGAGCTGTTTTTT
CDR3aa: CARRIVVVRQNTGELFF

j_gene: TRBJ2-1
v_gene: TRBV7-2
abundance: .
d_gene: TRBD1
CDR3nt: TGTGCCAGCAGCTCAGACAGGGGGGAGCAGTTCTTC
CDR3aa: CASSSDRGEQFF

j_gene: TRBJ1-2
v_gene: TRBV2
abundance: once
d_gene: .
CDR3nt: TGTGCCAGCAGGTCTCCGGGCGGGGCGGGCTATGGCTACACCTTC
CDR3aa: CASRSPGGAGYGYTF

j_gene: TRBJ2-5
v_gene: TRBV7-9
abundance: .
d_gene: TRBD1
CDR3nt: TGTGCCAGCAGCCCCCGACAGGGGCAAGAGACCCAGTACTTC
CDR3aa: CASSPRQGQETQYF

j_gene: TRBJ1-5
v_gene: TRBV2
abundance: .
d_gene: TRBD1
CDR3nt: TGTGCCAGCAAGTATACGGGGACAGGTTATCAGCCCCAGCATTTT
CDR3aa: CASKYTGTGYQPQHF

j_gene: TRBJ1-5
v_gene: TRBV5-1
abundance: .
d_gene: .
CDR3nt: TGCGCCAGCAGCTTGGGCGCGACGGGGGGCGATCAGCCCCAGCATTTT
CDR3aa: CASSLGATGGDQPQHF

j_gene: TRBJ2-1
v_gene: TRBV4-2
abundance: .
d_gene: TRBD2
CDR3nt: TGTGCCAGCAGCCTATACCCCGGACTAGCGGGGGACAATGAGCAGTTCTTC
CDR3aa: CASSLYPGLAGDNEQFF

j_gene: TRBJ2-6
v_gene: TRBV7-3
abundance: .
d_gene: .
CDR3nt: TGTGCCAGCAGCCCCGCGGGACGGCCCTCTGGGGCCAACGTCCTGACTTTC
CDR3aa: CASSPAGRPSGANVLTF

j_gene: TRBJ2-1
v_gene: TRBV5-8
abundance: .
d_gene: .
CDR3nt: TGTGCCAGCAGCTTGGGAGGGAAACTTGGGTACAATGAGCAGTTCTTC
CDR3aa: CASSLGGKLGYNEQFF

j_gene: TRBJ1-6
v_gene: TRBV28
abundance: .
d_gene: .
CDR3nt: TGTGCCAGCAGTCTTAATTCACCCCTCCACTTT
CDR3aa: CASSLNSPLHF

j_gene: TRBJ2-3
v_gene: TRBV28
abundance: .
d_gene: .
CDR3nt: TGTGCCAGCAGTCTGCAGGGGGGCCGTTACGCAGATACGCAGTATTTT
CDR3aa: CASSLQGGRYADTQYF

j_gene: TRBJ2-7
v_gene: TRBV24-1
abundance: .
d_gene: TRBD2
CDR3nt: TGTGCCCCACCGGTGTGGGGGGGATCCCTCCGCTACGAGCAGTACTTC
CDR3aa: CAPPVWGGSLRYEQYF

j_gene: TRBJ2-7
v_gene: TRBV9
abundance: few
d_gene: TRBD1
CDR3nt: TGTGCCAGCAGCGTATCCGGACAGGGGGGATGGTACGAGCAGTACTTC
CDR3aa: CASSVSGQGGWYEQYF